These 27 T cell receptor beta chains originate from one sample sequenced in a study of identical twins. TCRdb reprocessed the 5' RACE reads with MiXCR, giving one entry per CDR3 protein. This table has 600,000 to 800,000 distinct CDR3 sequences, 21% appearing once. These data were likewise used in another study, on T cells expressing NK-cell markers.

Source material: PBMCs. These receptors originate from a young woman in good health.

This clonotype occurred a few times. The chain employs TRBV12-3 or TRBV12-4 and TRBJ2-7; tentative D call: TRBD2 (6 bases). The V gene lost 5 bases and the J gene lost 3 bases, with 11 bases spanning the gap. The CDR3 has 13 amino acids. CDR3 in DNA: TGTGCCAGCAGTCGTTCTAGCGTCTACGAGCAGTACTTC. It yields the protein CASSRSSVYEQYF.

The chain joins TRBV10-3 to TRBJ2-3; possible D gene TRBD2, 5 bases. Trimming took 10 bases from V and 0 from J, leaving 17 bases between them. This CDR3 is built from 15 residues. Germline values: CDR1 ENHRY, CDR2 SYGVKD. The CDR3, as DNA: TGTGCCAGCGCCCGGGCGGGCGGAAGCACAGATACGCAGTATTTT. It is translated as CASARAGGSTDTQYF.

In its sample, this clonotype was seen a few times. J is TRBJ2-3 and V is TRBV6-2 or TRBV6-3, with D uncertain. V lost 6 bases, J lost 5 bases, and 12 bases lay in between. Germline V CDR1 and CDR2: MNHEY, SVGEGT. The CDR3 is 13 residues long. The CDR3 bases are TGTGCCAGCAGCCGTTCTGTGGAAGATACGCAGTATTTT. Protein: CASSRSVEDTQYF.

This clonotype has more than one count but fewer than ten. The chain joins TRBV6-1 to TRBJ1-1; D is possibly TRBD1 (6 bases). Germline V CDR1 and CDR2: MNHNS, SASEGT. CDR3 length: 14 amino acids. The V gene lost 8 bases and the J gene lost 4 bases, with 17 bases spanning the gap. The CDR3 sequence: CASATVRGSTEAFF. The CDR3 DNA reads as TGTGCCAGCGCGACAGTCAGGGGATCCACTGAAGCTTTCTTT.

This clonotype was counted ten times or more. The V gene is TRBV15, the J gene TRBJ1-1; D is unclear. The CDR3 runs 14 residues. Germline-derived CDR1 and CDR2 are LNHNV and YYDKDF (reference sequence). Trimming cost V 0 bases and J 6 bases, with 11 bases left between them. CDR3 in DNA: TGTGCCACCAGCAGAGATATGATGGGATCTGAAGCTTTCTTT. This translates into CATSRDMMGSEAFF.

CDR3 protein: CSVLTGANEKLFF. CDR3 bases: TGCAGCGTACTTACAGGGGCGAATGAAAAACTGTTTTTT. V is TRBV29-1 and J is TRBJ1-4; 7 bases match TRBD1. After removal of 6 bases from V and 5 bases from J, the junction contained 6 bases not matched to a gene. The CDR3 has 13 amino acids. Germline assignment: CDR1 SQVTM and CDR2 ANQGSEA.

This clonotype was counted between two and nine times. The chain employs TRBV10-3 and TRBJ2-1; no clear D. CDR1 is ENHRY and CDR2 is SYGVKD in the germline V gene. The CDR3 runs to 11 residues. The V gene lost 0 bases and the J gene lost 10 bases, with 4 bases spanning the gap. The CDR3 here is CAISESGEQFF. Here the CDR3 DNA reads TGTGCCATCAGTGAGTCGGGGGAGCAGTTCTTC.

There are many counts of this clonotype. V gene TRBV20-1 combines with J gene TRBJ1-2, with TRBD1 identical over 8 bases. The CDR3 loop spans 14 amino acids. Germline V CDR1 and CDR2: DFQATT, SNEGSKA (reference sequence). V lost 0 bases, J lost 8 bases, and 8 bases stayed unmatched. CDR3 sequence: CSARDRTGYYGYTF. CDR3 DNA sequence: TGCAGTGCTAGAGACAGGACAGGGTATTACGGCTACACCTTC.

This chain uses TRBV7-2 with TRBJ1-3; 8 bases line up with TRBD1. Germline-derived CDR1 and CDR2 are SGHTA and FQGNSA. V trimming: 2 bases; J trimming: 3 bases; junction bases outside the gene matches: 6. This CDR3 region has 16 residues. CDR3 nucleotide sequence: TGTGCCAGCAGCTTACAGCAGGGGGCGCGTGGAAACACCATATATTTT. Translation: CASSLQQGARGNTIYF.

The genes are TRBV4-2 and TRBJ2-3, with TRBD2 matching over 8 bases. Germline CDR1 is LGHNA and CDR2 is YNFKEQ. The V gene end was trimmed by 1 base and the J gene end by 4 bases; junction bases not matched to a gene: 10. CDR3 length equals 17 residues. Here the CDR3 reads CASSQAEAGDRADTQYF. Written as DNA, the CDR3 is TGTGCCAGCAGCCAAGCAGAAGCGGGGGACCGGGCAGATACGCAGTATTTT.

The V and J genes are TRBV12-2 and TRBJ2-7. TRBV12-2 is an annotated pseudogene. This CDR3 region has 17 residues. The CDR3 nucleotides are TGTGCAAGTCGCTTATTCGACGCAAGGTCCTGGATCTACGAGCAGTACTTC. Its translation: CASRLFDARSWIYEQYF.

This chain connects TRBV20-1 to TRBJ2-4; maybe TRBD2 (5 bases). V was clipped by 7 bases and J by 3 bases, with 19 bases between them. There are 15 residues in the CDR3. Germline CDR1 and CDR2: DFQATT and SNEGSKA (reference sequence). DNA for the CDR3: TGCAGTGGGACGGGGAGCTCGGTGGGCAAAAACATTCAGTACTTC. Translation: CSGTGSSVGKNIQYF.

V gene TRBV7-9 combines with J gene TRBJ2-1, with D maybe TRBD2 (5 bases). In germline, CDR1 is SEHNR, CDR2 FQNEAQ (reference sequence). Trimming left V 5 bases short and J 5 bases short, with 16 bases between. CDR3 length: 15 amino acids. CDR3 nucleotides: TGTGCCAGCAGCCCCCGGGCTGCGGGCAACAATGAGCAGTTCTTC. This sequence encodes CASSPRAAGNNEQFF.

CDR3 residues: CASRDLATDTQYF. Written as DNA, the CDR3 is TGTGCCAGCAGGGACCTAGCGACAGATACGCAGTATTTT. The chain combines TRBV12-3 or TRBV12-4 with TRBJ2-3, with D perhaps matching TRBD2 (6 bases). The CDR3 is made up of 13 amino acids. Trimming pared 6 bases from V and 3 bases from J, leaving 10 bases between.

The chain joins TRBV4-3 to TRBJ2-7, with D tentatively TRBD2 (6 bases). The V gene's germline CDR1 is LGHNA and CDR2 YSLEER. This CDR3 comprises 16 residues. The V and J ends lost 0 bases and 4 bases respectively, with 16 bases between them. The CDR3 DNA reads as TGCGCCAGCAGCCAAGAACCGGCGGGGAAAGCTTACGAGCAGTACTTC. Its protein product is CASSQEPAGKAYEQYF.

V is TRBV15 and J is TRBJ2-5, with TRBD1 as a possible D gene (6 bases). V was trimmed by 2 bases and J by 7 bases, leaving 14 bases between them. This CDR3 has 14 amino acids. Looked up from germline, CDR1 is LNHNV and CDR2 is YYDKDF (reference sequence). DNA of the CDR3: TGTGCCACCAGCAGAACAGGGTCTGGGGCGACCCAGTACTTC. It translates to CATSRTGSGATQYF. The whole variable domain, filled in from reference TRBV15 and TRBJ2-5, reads DAMVIQNPRYQVTQFGKPVTLSCSQTLNHNVMYWYQQKSSQAPKLLFHYYDKDFNNEADTPDNFQSRRPNTSFCFLDIRSPGLGDTAMYLCATSRTGSGATQYFGPGTRLLVL.

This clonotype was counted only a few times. The CDR3 region is CASSPRDLRDNEQFF. DNA of the CDR3: TGTGCCAGCTCACCACGGGATCTCAGAGACAATGAGCAGTTCTTC. The chain links TRBV18 to TRBJ2-1; D remains ambiguous. The V and J ends lost 1 base and 5 bases respectively, with 12 bases between them. Germline V gene sequence: CDR1 KGHSH, CDR2 LQKENI. The CDR3 runs 15 residues.

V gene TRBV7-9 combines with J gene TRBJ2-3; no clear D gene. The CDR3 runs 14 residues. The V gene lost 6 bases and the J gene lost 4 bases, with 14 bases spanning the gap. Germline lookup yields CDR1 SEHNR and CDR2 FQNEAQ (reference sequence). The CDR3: CASRFGRSADTQYF. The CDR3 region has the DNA TGTGCCAGCAGGTTCGGGCGGTCCGCAGATACGCAGTATTTT.

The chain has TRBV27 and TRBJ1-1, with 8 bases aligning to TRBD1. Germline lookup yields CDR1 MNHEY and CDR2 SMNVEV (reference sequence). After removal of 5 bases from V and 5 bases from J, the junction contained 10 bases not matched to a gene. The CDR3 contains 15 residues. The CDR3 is CASSPIGQGWTEAFF. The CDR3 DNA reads TGTGCCAGCAGTCCCATCGGACAGGGTTGGACTGAAGCTTTCTTT.

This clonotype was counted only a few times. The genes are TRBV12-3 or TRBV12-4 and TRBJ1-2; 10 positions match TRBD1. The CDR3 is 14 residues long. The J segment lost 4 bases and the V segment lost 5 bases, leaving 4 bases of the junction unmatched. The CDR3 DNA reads TGTGCCAGCAGTCCAAGGACAGGGGGCTATGGCTACACCTTC. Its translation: CASSPRTGGYGYTF.

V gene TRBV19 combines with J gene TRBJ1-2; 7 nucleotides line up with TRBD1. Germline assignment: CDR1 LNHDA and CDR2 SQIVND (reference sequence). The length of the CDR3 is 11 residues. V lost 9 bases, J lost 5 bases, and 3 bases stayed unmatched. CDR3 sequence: CASRDSYGYTF. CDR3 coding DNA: TGTGCCAGCCGGGACAGTTATGGCTACACCTTC.

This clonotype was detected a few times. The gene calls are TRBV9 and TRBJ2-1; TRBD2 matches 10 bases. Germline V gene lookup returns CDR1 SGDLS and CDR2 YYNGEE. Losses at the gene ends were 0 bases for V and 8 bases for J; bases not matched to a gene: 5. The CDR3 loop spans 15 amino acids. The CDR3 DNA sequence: TGTGCCAGCAGCGTAGGATCTAGCGGGAGCGATGAGCAGTTCTTC. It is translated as CASSVGSSGSDEQFF.

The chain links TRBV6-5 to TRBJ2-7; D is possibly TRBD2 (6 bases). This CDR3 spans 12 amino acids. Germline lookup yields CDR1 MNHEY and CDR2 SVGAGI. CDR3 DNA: TGTACCCGTAGCGGCCCTCCCTACGAGCAGTACTTC. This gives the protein CTRSGPPYEQYF.

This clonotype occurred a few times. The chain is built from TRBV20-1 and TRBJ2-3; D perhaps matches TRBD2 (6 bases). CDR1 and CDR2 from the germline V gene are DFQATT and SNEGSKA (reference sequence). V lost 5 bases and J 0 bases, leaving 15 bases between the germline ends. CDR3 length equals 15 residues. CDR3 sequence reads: CSAGFGGTSTDTQYF. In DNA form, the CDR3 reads TGCAGTGCTGGCTTTGGCGGGACTAGCACAGATACGCAGTATTTT.

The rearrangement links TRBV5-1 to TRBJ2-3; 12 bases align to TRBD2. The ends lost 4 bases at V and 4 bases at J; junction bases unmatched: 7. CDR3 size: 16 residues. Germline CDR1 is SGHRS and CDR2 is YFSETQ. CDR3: CASSLGTSGYADTQYF. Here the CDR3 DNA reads TGCGCCAGCAGCCTCGGGACTAGCGGGTATGCAGATACGCAGTATTTT.

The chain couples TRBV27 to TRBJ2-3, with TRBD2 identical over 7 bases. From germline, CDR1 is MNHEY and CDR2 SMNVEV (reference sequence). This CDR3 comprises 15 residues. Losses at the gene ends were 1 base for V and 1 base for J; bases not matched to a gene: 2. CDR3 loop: CASSLYRGGTDTQYF. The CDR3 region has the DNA TGTGCCAGCAGTTTATACCGGGGGGGCACAGATACGCAGTATTTT.

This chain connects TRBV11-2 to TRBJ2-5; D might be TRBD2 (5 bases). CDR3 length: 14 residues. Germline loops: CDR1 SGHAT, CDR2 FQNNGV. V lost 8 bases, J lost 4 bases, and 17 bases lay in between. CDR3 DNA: TGTGCCAGCCTAGAGGTCAACCGGGGAGAGACCCAGTACTTC. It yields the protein CASLEVNRGETQYF.